These 21 T cell receptor beta chains originate from one sample sequenced in a study of blood T cell repertoires in COVID-19. Assay: immunoSEQ multiplex PCR; the TCRdb copy retains only in-frame clones and omits some. Here the sample spans 250,000 to 350,000 clones, just over 90% being singletons. The sequenced sample was peripheral blood. The origin of the receptors is a woman in her 30s with COVID-19, enrolled during active disease.

This rearrangement joins TRBV5-4 to TRBJ2-1; the D is unclear. Germline V gene lookup returns CDR1 SGHNT and CDR2 YYREEE (reference sequence). Trimming took 5 bases from V and 4 from J, leaving 7 bases between them. This CDR3 has 12 residues. The CDR3 reads CASRLNYNEQFF. CDR3 sequence (DNA): TGTGCCAGCAGACTCAATTACAATGAGCAGTTCTTC.

The chain combines TRBV19 with TRBJ2-5; D gene unclear. Trimming cost V 2 bases and J 1 base, with 8 bases left between them. The CDR3 contains 14 residues. From germline, CDR1 is LNHDA and CDR2 SQIVND (reference sequence). The CDR3 DNA is TGTGCCAGTAGTATAAAAGCGCCCCAAGAGACCCAGTACTTC. Protein: CASSIKAPQETQYF.

This sequence joins TRBV3-1 (or the pseudogene TRBV3-2) and TRBJ2-1, with 9 bases aligning to TRBD2. The CDR3 is 15 amino acids. V trimming: 0 bases; J trimming: 7 bases; junction bases outside the gene matches: 4. Germline V gene lookup returns CDR1 LGHDT and CDR2 YNNKEL (reference sequence). The CDR3 DNA reads TGTGCCAGCAGCCAAGATGGGGCGGGAGGGAATGAGCAGTTCTTC. It yields the protein CASSQDGAGGNEQFF.

Here the CDR3 reads CASSSGEYQETQYF. CDR3 in DNA: TGTGCCAGCAGCTCGGGGGAGTACCAAGAGACCCAGTACTTC. This chain connects TRBV7-9 to TRBJ2-5; TRBD2 might be the D (6 bases). Trimming stripped 4 bases from V and 0 bases from J, with 9 bases between. Germline V CDR1 and CDR2: SEHNR, FQNEAQ (reference sequence). The CDR3 runs 14 residues.

This clone came up a few times. The CDR3 sequence is CASSRGLARGEQFF. The CDR3 coding sequence is TGTGCCAGCAGCAGGGGACTAGCCAGGGGTGAGCAGTTCTTC. The chain combines TRBV11-2 with TRBJ2-1, with TRBD2 matching over 9 bases. The CDR3 runs to 14 residues. The ends lost 5 bases at V and 9 bases at J; junction bases unmatched: 8. Germline V gives CDR1 SGHAT, CDR2 FQNNGV.

This clone was seen just once. CDR3 DNA sequence: TGTGCCAGCAGCCGCAAGACTAGCGGCTCCTACGAGCAGTACTTC. It translates to CASSRKTSGSYEQYF. V is TRBV6-2 or TRBV6-3 and J is TRBJ2-7, with 9 bases matching TRBD2. Germline V CDR1 and CDR2: MNHEY, SVGEGT. V shed 6 bases and J 0 bases; nucleotides not matched to a gene: 6. The CDR3 is 15 amino acids.

The chain links TRBV18 to TRBJ2-5; tentatively, D is TRBD1 (6 bases). The CDR3 sequence is 13 residues long. Deletions cut 3 bases from V and 5 bases from J, with 10 bases between. Germline values: CDR1 KGHSH, CDR2 LQKENI. CDR3 nucleotide sequence: TGTGCCAGCTCACCTACAGGGCAGGAGACCCAGTACTTC. Translating gives CASSPTGQETQYF.

J is TRBJ2-7 and V is TRBV5-1, with 7 bases matching TRBD2. The CDR3 runs 15 residues. Trimming at V came to 2 bases and at J to 5 bases, leaving 10 bases not matched to a gene. Germline V gene lookup returns CDR1 SGHRS and CDR2 YFSETQ. The CDR3 nucleotides are TGCGCCAGCAGCTTTTTTGCGGGAGTAGGGGACGAGCAGTACTTC. Protein sequence: CASSFFAGVGDEQYF. The full variable domain, in which reference TRBV5-1 and TRBJ2-7 provide the parts outside the CDR3, is KAGVTQTPRYLIKTRGQQVTLSCSPISGHRSVSWYQQTPGQGLQFLFEYFSETQRNKGNFPGRFSGRQFSNSRSEMNVSTLELGDSALYLCASSFFAGVGDEQYFGPGTRLTVT.

Only a few counts were recorded for this clone. The CDR3 sequence is CAISESKGTEAFF. Written as DNA, the CDR3 is TGTGCCATCAGTGAGTCGAAGGGGACTGAAGCTTTCTTT. V usage is TRBV10-3 and J usage is TRBJ1-1; D is possibly TRBD1 (5 bases). The ends were cut back, 0 bases at V and 5 bases at J, with 7 bases in the middle. Germline CDR1 and CDR2: ENHRY and SYGVKD. CDR3 length: 13 residues.

This clone came up once. V is TRBV6-1 and J is TRBJ2-1, with TRBD2 matching over 10 bases. The CDR3 contains 15 residues. Germline lookup yields CDR1 MNHNS and CDR2 SASEGT. Trimming removed 0 bases from V and 12 bases from J; junction bases left unmatched: 8. The CDR3 sequence is CASSEANRLAGAQFF. CDR3 bases: TGTGCCAGCAGTGAAGCTAATCGTCTAGCGGGGGCGCAGTTCTTC.

The CDR3 sequence: CASSQELTGEEGETQYF. CDR3 DNA sequence: TGTGCCAGCAGCCAAGAGTTGACGGGAGAGGAGGGGGAGACCCAGTACTTC. The chain is built from TRBV4-2 and TRBJ2-5, with D possibly matching TRBD2 (6 bases). Trimming pared 0 bases from V and 5 bases from J, leaving 19 bases between. The CDR3 spans 17 residues. Germline lookup yields CDR1 LGHNA and CDR2 YNFKEQ.

This sequence joins TRBV6-1 and TRBJ1-3; 7 nucleotides match TRBD1. The CDR3 runs to 19 residues. Trimming at V came to 1 base and at J to 5 bases, leaving 17 bases not matched to a gene. CDR1 MNHNS and CDR2 SASEGT come from the germline V gene. The CDR3 spells CASSEGGWGQQQFRNTIYF. As DNA, the CDR3 is TGTGCCAGCAGTGAAGGAGGATGGGGACAGCAACAGTTTAGAAACACCATATATTTT.

The chain couples TRBV3-1 (or the pseudogene TRBV3-2) to TRBJ2-1, with D perhaps TRBD2 (5 bases). Germline CDR1 reads LGHDT; CDR2 reads YNNKEL (reference sequence). Trimming shortened V by 0 bases and J by 7 bases, and 16 bases separated the two germline ends. The CDR3 sequence is 16 residues long. As DNA, the CDR3 is TGTGCCAGCAGCCAAGATTGGGCCGGGATCTTAAATGAGCAGTTCTTC. It encodes CASSQDWAGILNEQFF.

J is TRBJ1-1 and V is TRBV5-1; 9 nucleotides match TRBD1. CDR1 is SGHRS, CDR2 YFSETQ, per germline. Trimming removed 5 bases from V and 1 base from J; junction bases left unmatched: 6. This CDR3 has 15 amino acids. The CDR3 loop is CASRGGTGTNTEAFF. DNA of the CDR3: TGCGCCAGCAGGGGAGGGACAGGGACGAACACTGAAGCTTTCTTT.

The rearrangement uses TRBV6-1 and TRBJ2-1, with D unclear. CDR3 size: 15 residues. The V gene lost 1 base and the J gene lost 4 bases, with 11 bases spanning the gap. Per the germline V gene, CDR1 is MNHNS and CDR2 is SASEGT. The CDR3 here is CASSEVAWQYNEQFF. CDR3 coding DNA: TGTGCCAGCAGTGAAGTTGCCTGGCAGTACAATGAGCAGTTCTTC.

The chain joins TRBV19 to TRBJ2-5; TRBD1 is a possible D gene (5 bases). V lost 3 bases and J 5 bases, leaving 10 bases between the germline ends. The V gene's germline CDR1 is LNHDA and CDR2 SQIVND (reference sequence). This CDR3 comprises 13 residues. The DNA for the CDR3 is TGTGCCAGTAGTATTAGACAGTTCGAGACCCAGTACTTC. This codes for CASSIRQFETQYF.

The CDR3 loop is CASSLEFYTDTQYF. DNA of the CDR3: TGCGCCAGCAGCTTGGAATTTTACACAGATACGCAGTATTTT. This chain connects TRBV5-1 to TRBJ2-3; D gene unclear. Germline CDR1 and CDR2: SGHRS and YFSETQ. Between the trimmed V and J ends, which lost 0 bases and 2 bases, there was a span of 7 bases. This CDR3 has 14 amino acids.

The V call is TRBV2, the J call TRBJ2-3; 8 bases are shared with TRBD1. This CDR3 comprises 14 residues. V lost 6 bases to trimming and J lost 4 bases; unmatched junction nucleotides: 6. Germline V gene lookup returns CDR1 SNHLY and CDR2 FYNNEI. The CDR3 sequence is CASSPGQGPDTQYF. CDR3 coding DNA: TGTGCCAGCAGCCCCGGACAGGGACCAGATACGCAGTATTTT.

The chain couples TRBV28 to TRBJ1-2, with a tentative D call TRBD1 (6 bases). CDR1 and CDR2 (germline): MDHEN, SYDVKM. There are 15 residues in the CDR3. Deletions cut 5 bases from V and 3 bases from J, with 16 bases between. DNA for the CDR3: TGTGCCAGCAGTCTTCGGCAGGGGAGTGACTATGGCTACACCTTC. Its protein product is CASSLRQGSDYGYTF.

This chain connects TRBV2 to TRBJ1-2; the match to TRBD1 covers 9 bases. With 3 bases clipped from V and 4 bases from J, the junction kept 9 bases outside the gene matches. CDR1 SNHLY and CDR2 FYNNEI come from the germline V gene. The CDR3 spans 16 residues. CDR3 sequence (DNA): TGTGCCAGCAGTGACCAACAGGGGGCGAGAACCTATGGCTACACCTTC. Translated: CASSDQQGARTYGYTF.

V gene TRBV30 combines with J gene TRBJ1-2; D uncertain. Trimming cost V 1 base and J 3 bases, with 12 bases left between them. Germline V gene data show CDR1 as GTSNPN and CDR2 as SVGIG (reference sequence). CDR3 size: 14 residues. In DNA form, the CDR3 reads TGTGCCTGGAGTGGGGAGGGAGGCGACTATGGCTACACCTTC. Encoded protein: CAWSGEGGDYGYTF.